This T cell receptor beta chain was documented in a study of blood T cell repertoires in COVID-19. For the study at large: Collection of acute and convalescent COVID-19 samples took place in the United States, Italy and Spain. The analysed material was cDNA or gDNA that came from T cells, B-cell-depleted T cells, or PBMCs.

The participants were between 18 and 89 years old and came from 24 US areas. Grouping used clinical history reported by participants in a survey and questionnaire. V trimming: 3 bases; J trimming: 1 base; junction bases outside the gene matches: 5. This CDR3 comprises 14 residues. Germline CDR1 is DFQATT and CDR2 is SNEGSKA (reference sequence). Assay: immunoSEQ multiplex PCR; the TCRdb copy retains only in-frame clones and omits some. The table includes about 220,000 clones, approximately 86% detected once. This chain connects TRBV20-1 to TRBJ2-7, with 8 bases that match TRBD2. The origin of this receptor is a woman between 25 and 40 years old with acute COVID-19. The sequencing sample was made of PBMCs or T cells enriched from blood (not recorded which). The CDR3 bases are TGCAGTGCTAGTCGGGGACTAGATTCCTACGAGCAGTACTTC. Translating gives CSASRGLDSYEQYF.